These T cell receptor beta chains were read from a single sample in a study of CD8 T cells in Susac syndrome. From the immunoSEQ multiplex PCR reads, TCRdb called clonotypes with MiXCR, one entry per CDR3 protein. This sample has 140,000 to 150,000 distinct CDR3 sequences, with 90% to 96% found just once. The sample consisted of CD4+ T cells from PBMCs. The receptors derive from a human donor with Susac syndrome. Both conserved end residues are trimmed from each CDR3. Each record gives: V gene, J gene, CDR3 protein.

v_call: TRBV6-6
j_call: TRBJ2-3
cdr3_aa: ASSHPGTDTQY

v_call: TRBV9
j_call: TRBJ2-5
cdr3_aa: ASSVGGTGEFETQY

v_call: TRBV5-1
j_call: TRBJ2-5
cdr3_aa: ASSSRQGGETQY

v_call: TRBV18
j_call: TRBJ1-2
cdr3_aa: ASSPRGVEGGYT

v_call: TRBV12-1
j_call: TRBJ2-3
cdr3_aa: AGSRGESDTQY

v_call: TRBV4-1
j_call: TRBJ2-7
cdr3_aa: ASSRGLAGGLSYEQY

v_call: TRBV14
j_call: TRBJ1-6
cdr3_aa: ASSPEYNSPLH

v_call: TRBV6-2/TRBV6-3
j_call: TRBJ2-7
cdr3_aa: ASSYGPLGWGYEQY

v_call: TRBV4-1
j_call: TRBJ2-3
cdr3_aa: ASSQVLAGFSADTQY

v_call: TRBV29-1
j_call: TRBJ2-3
cdr3_aa: SVTGTVVGDTQY

v_call: TRBV25-1
j_call: TRBJ2-1
cdr3_aa: ASSELGDPLNEQF

v_call: TRBV18
j_call: TRBJ1-4
cdr3_aa: ASSPPDRAAEKLF

v_call: TRBV28
j_call: TRBJ1-1
cdr3_aa: ASRQFTLGGNTEAF